This TCR beta chain derives from a study of blood T cells in healthy people across ages. Findings of the study overall: The fall in TCR beta diversity per million T cells was roughly linear with age.

Remarks on this clonotype: The antigen is unknown.

A J-beta primer mix and a sample-barcoded 5' primer were used in a second PCR of about 7 to 12 cycles. Via MiXCR, TCRdb re-called the 5' RACE reads, giving one row per CDR3 protein. Of 760,000 or so distinct CDR3 sequences listed, 20% to 25% were seen once; the top ten hold 9.4%. Isolation recovered at least 7 million PBMCs from every sample. These data also formed part of another study, on T cells of mothers and their children. Turning to that study: Every microgram of extracted RNA entered cDNA synthesis, about 1.5 ug per 15 ul.

The sample taken for sequencing was blood. The clonotype originates from a boy aged 10-17 years in good health.

CDR3 sequence reads: CASLSGRGNYEQYF. CDR3 sequence (DNA): TGTGCCAGCCTATCGGGCAGGGGGAACTACGAGCAGTACTTC. This chain links TRBV7-9 with TRBJ2-7; 7 nucleotides align to TRBD1. CDR3 length: 14 amino acids. CDR1 and CDR2 from the germline V gene are SEHNR and FQNEAQ (reference sequence). The junction had 10 bases not matched to a gene; V was cut back by 8 bases and J by 3 bases. Looking up the rest from reference TRBV7-9 and TRBJ2-7 gives the full variable domain: DTGVSQNPRHKITKRGQNVTFRCDPISEHNRLYWYRQTLGQGPEFLTYFQNEAQLEKSRLLSDRFSAERPKGSFSTLEIQRTEQGDSAMYLCASLSGRGNYEQYFGPGTRLTVT.